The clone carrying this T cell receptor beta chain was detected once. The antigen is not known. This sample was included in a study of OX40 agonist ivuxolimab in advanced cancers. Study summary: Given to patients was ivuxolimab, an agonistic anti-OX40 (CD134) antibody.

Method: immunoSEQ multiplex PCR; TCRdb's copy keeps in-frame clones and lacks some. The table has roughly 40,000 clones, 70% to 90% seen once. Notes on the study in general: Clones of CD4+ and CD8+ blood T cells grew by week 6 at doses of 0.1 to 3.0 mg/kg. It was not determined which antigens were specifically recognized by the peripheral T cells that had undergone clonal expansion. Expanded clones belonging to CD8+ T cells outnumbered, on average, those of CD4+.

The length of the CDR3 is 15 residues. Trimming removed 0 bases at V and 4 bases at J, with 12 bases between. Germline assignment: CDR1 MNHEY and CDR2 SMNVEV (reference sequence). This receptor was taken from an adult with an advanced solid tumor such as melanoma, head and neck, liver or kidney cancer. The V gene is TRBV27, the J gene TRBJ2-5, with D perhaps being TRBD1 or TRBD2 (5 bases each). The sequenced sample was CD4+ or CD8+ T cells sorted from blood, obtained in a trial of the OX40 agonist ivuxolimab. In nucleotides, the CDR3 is TGTGCCAGCAGTTTATCCACAGGTGGGGGAGAGACCCAGTACTTC. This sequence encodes CASSLSTGGGETQYF.